This record concerns one TCR beta chain sequence. Antigen unknown. These data originate in a study of early stage breast cancer tumors. Across the study: Each sample averaged roughly 10-fold read coverage.

Whole-study results and caveats: Bulk DNA sequencing of unsorted cells missed chain pairing and markers.

The data were produced by immunoSEQ multiplex PCR, yet TCRdb's version contains in-frame clones alone and is incomplete. The sample yields under 2,000 clones, about four fifths seen once. Germline-derived CDR1 and CDR2 are MRHNA and SNTAGT. The CDR3 is 15 amino acids. Deletions cut 0 bases from V and 0 bases from J, with 7 bases between. The clonotype comes from a person between 65 and 79 years old with breast cancer. The chain couples TRBV6-4 to TRBJ2-3, with a weak D call TRBD2 (6 bases). The source material was normal breast tissue next to the tumor. The CDR3 DNA reads TGTGCCAGCAGTGACTCGGCGGGGAGCACAGATACGCAGTATTTT. This codes for CASSDSAGSTDTQYF.